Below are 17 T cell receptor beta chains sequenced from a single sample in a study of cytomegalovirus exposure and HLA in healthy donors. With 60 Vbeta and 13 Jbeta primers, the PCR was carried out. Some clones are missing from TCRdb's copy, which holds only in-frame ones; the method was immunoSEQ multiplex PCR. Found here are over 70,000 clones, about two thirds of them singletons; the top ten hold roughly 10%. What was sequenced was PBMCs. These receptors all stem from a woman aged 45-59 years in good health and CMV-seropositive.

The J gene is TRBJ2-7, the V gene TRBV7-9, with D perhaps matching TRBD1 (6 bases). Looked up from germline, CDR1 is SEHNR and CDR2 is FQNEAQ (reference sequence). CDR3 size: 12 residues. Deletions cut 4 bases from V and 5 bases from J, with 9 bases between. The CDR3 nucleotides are TGTGCCAGCAGCTCACAGGGCAACGAGCAGTACTTC. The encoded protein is CASSSQGNEQYF.

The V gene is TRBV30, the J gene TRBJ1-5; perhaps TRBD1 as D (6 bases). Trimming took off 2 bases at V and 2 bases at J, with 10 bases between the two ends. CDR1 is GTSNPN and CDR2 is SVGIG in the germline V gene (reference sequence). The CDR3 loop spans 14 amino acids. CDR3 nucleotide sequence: TGTGCCTGGAGTAACCCAGGGGGCAATCAGCCCCAGCATTTT. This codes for CAWSNPGGNQPQHF.

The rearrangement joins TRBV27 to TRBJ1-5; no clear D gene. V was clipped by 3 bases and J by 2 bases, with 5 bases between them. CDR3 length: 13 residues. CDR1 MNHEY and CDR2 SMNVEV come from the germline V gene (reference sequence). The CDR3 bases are TGTGCCAGCAGTTTTATAGGCAATCAGCCCCAGCATTTT. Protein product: CASSFIGNQPQHF.

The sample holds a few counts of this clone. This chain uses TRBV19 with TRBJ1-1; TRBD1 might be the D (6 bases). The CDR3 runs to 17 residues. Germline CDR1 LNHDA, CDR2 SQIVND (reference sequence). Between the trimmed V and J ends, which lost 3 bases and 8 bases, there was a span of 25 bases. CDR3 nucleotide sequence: TGTGCCAGTAGTATGAATTCCGAAACAGGGCTGAGGCCGGAAGCTTTCTTT. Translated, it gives CASSMNSETGLRPEAFF.

The CDR3 nucleotides read TGTGCCAGCAGTCCCAGGAGCGGTTCCTACGAGCAGTACTTC. This sequence encodes CASSPRSGSYEQYF. The chain combines TRBV27 with TRBJ2-7; a possible D gene is TRBD2 (5 bases). CDR3 size: 14 residues. Deletions cut 5 bases from V and 1 base from J, with 12 bases between. Per germline, CDR1 MNHEY and CDR2 SMNVEV (reference sequence).

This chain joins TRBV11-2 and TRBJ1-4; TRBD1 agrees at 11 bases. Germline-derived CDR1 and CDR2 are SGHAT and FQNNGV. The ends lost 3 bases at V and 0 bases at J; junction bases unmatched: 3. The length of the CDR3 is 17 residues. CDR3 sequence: CASSLGTGGPTNEKLFF. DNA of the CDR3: TGTGCCAGCAGCTTGGGGACAGGGGGGCCAACTAATGAAAAACTGTTTTTT.

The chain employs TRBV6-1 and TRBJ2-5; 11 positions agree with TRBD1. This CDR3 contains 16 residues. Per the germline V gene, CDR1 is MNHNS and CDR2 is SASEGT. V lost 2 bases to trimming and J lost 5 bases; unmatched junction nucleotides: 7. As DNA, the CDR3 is TGTGCCAGCAGTGAATTACCCGGGACAGGGGGTGAGACCCAGTACTTC. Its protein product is CASSELPGTGGETQYF.

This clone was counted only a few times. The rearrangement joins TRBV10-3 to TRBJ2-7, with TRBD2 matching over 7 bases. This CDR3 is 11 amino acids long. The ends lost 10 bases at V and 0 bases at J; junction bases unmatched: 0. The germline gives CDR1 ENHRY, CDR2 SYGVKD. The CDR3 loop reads CASGSSYEQYF. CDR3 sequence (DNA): TGTGCCAGCGGGAGCTCCTACGAGCAGTACTTC.

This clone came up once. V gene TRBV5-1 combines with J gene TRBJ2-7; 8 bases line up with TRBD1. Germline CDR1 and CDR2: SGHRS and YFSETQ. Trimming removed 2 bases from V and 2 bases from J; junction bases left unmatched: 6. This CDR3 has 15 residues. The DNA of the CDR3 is TGCGCCAGCAGCTTATTTCAGACAGGGGCCTACGAGCAGTACTTC. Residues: CASSLFQTGAYEQYF.

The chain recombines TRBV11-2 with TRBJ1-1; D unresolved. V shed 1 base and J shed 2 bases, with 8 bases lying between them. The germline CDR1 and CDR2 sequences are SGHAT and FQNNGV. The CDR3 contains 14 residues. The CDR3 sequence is CASSLAGPNTEAFF. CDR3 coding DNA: TGTGCCAGCAGCTTAGCGGGTCCTAACACTGAAGCTTTCTTT.

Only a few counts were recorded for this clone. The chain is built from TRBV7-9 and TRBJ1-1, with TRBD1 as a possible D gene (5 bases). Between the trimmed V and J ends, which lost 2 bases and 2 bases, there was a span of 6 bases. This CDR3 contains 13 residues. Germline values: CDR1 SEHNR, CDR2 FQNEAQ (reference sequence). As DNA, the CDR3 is TGTGCCAGCAGCTTAAGGGGCAACACTGAAGCTTTCTTT. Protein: CASSLRGNTEAFF.

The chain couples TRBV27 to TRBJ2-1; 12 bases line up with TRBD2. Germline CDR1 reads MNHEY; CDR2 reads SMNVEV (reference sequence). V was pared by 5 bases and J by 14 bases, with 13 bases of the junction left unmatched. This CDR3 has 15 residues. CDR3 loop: CASSPRLAGAQSKFF. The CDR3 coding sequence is TGTGCCAGCAGTCCACGACTAGCGGGGGCTCAATCTAAGTTCTTC.

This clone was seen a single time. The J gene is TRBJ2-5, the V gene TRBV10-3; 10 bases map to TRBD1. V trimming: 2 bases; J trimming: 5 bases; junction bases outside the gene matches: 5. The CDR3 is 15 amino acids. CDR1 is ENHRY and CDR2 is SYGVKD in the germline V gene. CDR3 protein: CAISERDRGEETQYF. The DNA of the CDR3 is TGTGCCATCAGTGAGAGGGACAGGGGCGAGGAGACCCAGTACTTC.

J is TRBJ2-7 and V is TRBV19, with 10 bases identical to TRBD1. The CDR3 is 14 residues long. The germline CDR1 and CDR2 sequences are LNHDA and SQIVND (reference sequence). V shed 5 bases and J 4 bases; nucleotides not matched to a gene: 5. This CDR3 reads CASSYTGQGYEQYF. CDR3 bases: TGTGCCAGTAGTTACACGGGACAGGGGTACGAGCAGTACTTC.

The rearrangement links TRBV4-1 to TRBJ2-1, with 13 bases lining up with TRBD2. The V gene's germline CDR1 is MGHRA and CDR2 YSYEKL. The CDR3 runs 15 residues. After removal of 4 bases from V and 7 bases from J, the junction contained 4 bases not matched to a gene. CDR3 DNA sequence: TGCGCCAGCAGCCGTTTACTAGCGGGGGGGAATGAGCAGTTCTTC. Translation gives CASSRLLAGGNEQFF.

The CDR3 reads CASTLSGGETQYF. The CDR3 DNA reads as TGTGCCAGCACCTTGTCGGGGGGCGAGACCCAGTACTTC. The rearrangement joins TRBV6-1 to TRBJ2-5, with D possibly matching TRBD2 (7 bases). The germline V gene encodes CDR1 MNHNS and CDR2 SASEGT. This CDR3 comprises 13 residues. The V gene lost 7 bases and the J gene lost 5 bases, with 14 bases spanning the gap.

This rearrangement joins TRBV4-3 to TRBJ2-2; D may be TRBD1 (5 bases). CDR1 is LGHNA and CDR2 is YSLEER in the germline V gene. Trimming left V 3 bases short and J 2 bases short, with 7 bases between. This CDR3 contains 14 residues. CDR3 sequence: CASSQGPNTGELFF. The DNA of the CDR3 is TGCGCCAGCAGCCAGGGGCCTAACACCGGGGAGCTGTTTTTT.